This TCR beta chain is drawn from a study of post-analysis software for immune sequencing data. Study-wide background: The patients showed relapsing-remitting, secondary progressive and progressive-relapsing multiple sclerosis courses. Points from the study as a whole: By F measure, samples from a shared preparation batch strongly co-clustered. Comparison with controls showed significantly lower normalized Chao1 diversity in multiple sclerosis patients. About five TRBV segments, including TRBV5-6, TRBV5-1 and TRBV20-1, were more frequent in patients than controls.

This clonotype has a handful of counts. The antigen remains unidentified. Unique molecular identifiers were present in the TCR beta cDNA libraries. Each batch of roughly 1 to 11 million T cells produced roughly 450,000 cDNA molecules. MiXCR, run by TCRdb on the PCR reads, gives a single entry per CDR3 protein. This sample has 400,000 to 500,000 distinct CDR3 sequences, with 30% to 45% found just once. This CDR3 has 18 amino acids. Germline V lookup: CDR1 MNHEY, CDR2 SVGAGI. V dropped 0 bases and J dropped 4 bases, with 19 bases sitting between them. The sample comprised blood. The chain uses TRBV6-5 and TRBJ2-1; weak D call: TRBD1 (5 bases). The receptor was isolated from a girl aged 2-9 years with multiple sclerosis. DNA for the CDR3: TGTGCCAGCAGTTACTCGAGTGTGTCGATGGACAAATACAATGAGCAGTTCTTC. As protein: CASSYSSVSMDKYNEQFF.